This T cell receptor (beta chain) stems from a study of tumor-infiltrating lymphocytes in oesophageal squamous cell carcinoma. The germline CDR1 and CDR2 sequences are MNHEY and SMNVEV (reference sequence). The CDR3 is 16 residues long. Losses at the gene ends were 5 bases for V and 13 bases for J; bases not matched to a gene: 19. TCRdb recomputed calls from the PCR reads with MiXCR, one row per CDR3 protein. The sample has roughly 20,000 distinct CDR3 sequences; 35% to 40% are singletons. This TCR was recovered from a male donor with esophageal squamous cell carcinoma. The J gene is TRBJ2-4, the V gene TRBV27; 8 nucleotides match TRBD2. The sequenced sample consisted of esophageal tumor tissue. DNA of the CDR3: TGTGCCAGCAGTCTCACTAGCGGAGCACTCTACAATGAGCAGTACTTC. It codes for CASSLTSGALYNEQYF.